These T cell receptor beta chains were read from a single sample in a study of T-cell memory formation after mild COVID-19. TCRdb processed the 5' RACE reads anew with MiXCR; each CDR3 protein has one entry. The data show about 180,000 distinct CDR3 sequences, approximately 17% seen once. Material for sequencing was PBMCs or a T cell subset sorted from them (not recorded which). These receptors were taken from a man younger than 35 who had mild COVID-19 (a few samples of this study predate the infection). Cell type and time point are not known. Both conserved end residues are part of each CDR3. D genes are given only for firm matches. A clone size is listed for some rows: how often the clone was seen (once, few, many), or a class if it is expanded.

cdr3_aa cdr3_nt d_call j_call clone_size v_call
CSANPGQGINNEQFF TGCAGTGCCAACCCCGGACAGGGAATCAACAATGAGCAGTTCTTC TRBD1 TRBJ2-1 few TRBV20-1
CASSLGASQETQYF TGCGCCAGCAGCTTGGGCGCCTCACAAGAGACCCAGTACTTC NA TRBJ2-5 NA TRBV5-1
CSALRAGANVLTF TGCAGTGCCCTTAGGGCCGGGGCCAACGTCCTGACTTTC NA TRBJ2-6 NA TRBV20-1
CSVFTLREGSSTDTQYF TGCAGTGTTTTTACTTTAAGGGAGGGTAGTAGCACAGATACGCAGTATTTT TRBD2 TRBJ2-3 NA TRBV20-1
CASSPPPGNEQFF TGTGCCAGCTCACCACCCCCGGGCAATGAGCAGTTCTTC NA TRBJ2-1 many TRBV18
CASSLTSGETDTQYF TGTGCCAGCAGCCTGACTAGCGGGGAGACAGATACGCAGTATTTT TRBD2 TRBJ2-3 NA TRBV4-2
CASSPTDGSMGETQYF TGTGCCAGCTCGCCCACGGACGGATCGATGGGGGAGACCCAGTACTTC NA TRBJ2-5 many TRBV18
CAIASDGPEAFF TGTGCCATCGCCTCGGACGGACCTGAAGCTTTCTTT NA TRBJ1-1 NA TRBV6-2/TRBV6-3
CASSLGGAGRETQYF TGTGCCAGCAGTTTAGGAGGGGCCGGGCGGGAGACCCAGTACTTC NA TRBJ2-5 NA TRBV28
CASSPPGLAAMSTDTQYF TGTGCCAGCAGCCCCCCGGGACTAGCGGCGATGAGCACAGATACGCAGTATTTT TRBD2 TRBJ2-3 few TRBV7-9
CASSYSRQGDGYTF TGTGCCAGCAGTTACTCACGACAGGGGGACGGCTACACCTTC TRBD1 TRBJ1-2 NA TRBV6-2/TRBV6-3
CASSVAELSDTQYF TGTGCCAGCAGCGTAGCTGAGCTTTCAGATACGCAGTATTTT NA TRBJ2-3 NA TRBV9
CASSPAGAVGEQFF TGCGCCAGCAGTCCGGCGGGGGCGGTTGGAGAGCAGTTCTTC NA TRBJ2-1 NA TRBV10-2
CSARDRTRGSYNEQFF TGCAGTGCTAGAGACCGGACTAGGGGGTCCTACAATGAGCAGTTCTTC NA TRBJ2-1 few TRBV20-1
CASSPGGRANTEAFF TGTGCCAGCAGCCCAGGAGGGAGGGCGAACACTGAAGCTTTCTTT NA TRBJ1-1 NA TRBV4-2
CASSFPSGGTTGELFF TGTGCCAGCAGCTTCCCTAGCGGGGGGACGACCGGGGAGCTGTTTTTT TRBD2 TRBJ2-2 NA TRBV7-9
CASSQDLGRQFSGANVLTF TGCGCCAGCAGCCAAGATCTAGGACGCCAATTCTCTGGGGCCAACGTCCTGACTTTC NA TRBJ2-6 NA TRBV4-1
CASSQYAGGAYNEQFF TGTGCCAGCAGCCAGTACGCGGGGGGGGCATACAATGAGCAGTTCTTC TRBD2 TRBJ2-1 many TRBV3-1
CASSLERAGQPQHF TGTGCCAGCAGCTTAGAGCGTGCCGGTCAGCCCCAGCATTTT NA TRBJ1-5 few TRBV7-2
CASSVDLAGKTETQYF TGTGCCAGCAGCGTCGACCTAGCGGGTAAAACAGAGACCCAGTACTTC TRBD2 TRBJ2-5 NA TRBV7-2
CAISGHGGDSGETQYF TGTGCCATCAGTGGGCACGGGGGGGACAGTGGGGAGACCCAGTACTTC NA TRBJ2-5 NA TRBV10-3
CAWSRQGYNEQFF TGTGCCTGGAGTAGACAGGGCTACAATGAGCAGTTCTTC TRBD1 TRBJ2-1 NA TRBV30
CASSDRDRDTQYF TGTGCCAGCAGCGATCGTGACAGGGATACGCAGTATTTT NA TRBJ2-3 NA TRBV2
CASSQVPGADIQYF TGTGCCAGCAGCCAAGTTCCAGGGGCAGACATTCAGTACTTC NA TRBJ2-4 NA TRBV3-1